A selection of T cell receptor beta chains follows, all from one sample in a study of cytomegalovirus exposure and HLA in healthy donors. Data came from immunoSEQ multiplex PCR; TCRdb stores just in-frame clones and leaves some out. Altogether about 100,000 clones are present, roughly 75% being singletons, with the ten largest covering 13% to 15%. The source material was PBMCs. The receptors stem from a male donor in good health and CMV-seropositive. Each CDR3 is given with its conserved first and last residue. Fields, in order: clone size, V gene, CDR3 length, D gene, J gene, CDR3 DNA, CDR3 protein. The D gene is left open where the match is weak. The size field is filled for only some rows; it gives once, few, many or a size class.

clone size: .
V gene: TRBV9
CDR3 length: 14
D gene: TRBD1
J gene: TRBJ2-7
CDR3 DNA: TGTGCCAGCAGCGCCGGGACAGGCGGTTACGAGCAGTACTTC
CDR3 protein: CASSAGTGGYEQYF

clone size: .
V gene: TRBV4-3
CDR3 length: 15
D gene: .
J gene: TRBJ1-2
CDR3 DNA: TGCGCCAGCAGCCCTGACGCGGGGGTCAACTATGGCTACACCTTC
CDR3 protein: CASSPDAGVNYGYTF

clone size: few
V gene: TRBV5-5
CDR3 length: 15
D gene: TRBD1
J gene: TRBJ2-7
CDR3 DNA: TGTGCCAGCAGTCTACCGGGACAGGGCATCCACGAGCAGTACTTC
CDR3 protein: CASSLPGQGIHEQYF

clone size: .
V gene: TRBV5-1
CDR3 length: 15
D gene: .
J gene: TRBJ1-2
CDR3 DNA: TGCGCCAGCAGCTGGTCAGGGGACGCCTACTATGGCTACACCTTC
CDR3 protein: CASSWSGDAYYGYTF

clone size: .
V gene: TRBV6-1
CDR3 length: 14
D gene: .
J gene: TRBJ1-1
CDR3 DNA: TGTGCCAGCAGTGAAGGAAGGGGTTGGACTGAAGCTTTCTTT
CDR3 protein: CASSEGRGWTEAFF

clone size: few
V gene: TRBV4-3
CDR3 length: 15
D gene: .
J gene: TRBJ1-3
CDR3 DNA: TGCGCCAGCAGCCAAGATCCGAGCTCTGGAAACACCATATATTTT
CDR3 protein: CASSQDPSSGNTIYF

clone size: .
V gene: TRBV10-3
CDR3 length: 13
D gene: .
J gene: TRBJ1-6
CDR3 DNA: TGTGCCATCAGTATCAGTTACAATTCACCCCTCCACTTT
CDR3 protein: CAISISYNSPLHF

clone size: .
V gene: TRBV5-1
CDR3 length: 14
D gene: .
J gene: TRBJ2-7
CDR3 DNA: TGCGCCAGCAGTCAAAGTCACAGCTACTACGAGCAGTACTTC
CDR3 protein: CASSQSHSYYEQYF

clone size: .
V gene: TRBV30
CDR3 length: 13
D gene: .
J gene: TRBJ1-6
CDR3 DNA: TGTGCCTGGACTACTCTTTCGAAATCACCCCTCCACTTT
CDR3 protein: CAWTTLSKSPLHF

clone size: .
V gene: TRBV6-4
CDR3 length: 15
D gene: TRBD1
J gene: TRBJ2-1
CDR3 DNA: TGTGCCAGCAGTCCGACAGGGAGCCCCTACAATGAGCAGTTCTTC
CDR3 protein: CASSPTGSPYNEQFF

clone size: .
V gene: TRBV6-1
CDR3 length: 14
D gene: TRBD1
J gene: TRBJ2-7
CDR3 DNA: TGTGCCAGCAGTGGAAGAGAGGACAGGGGCGAGCAGTACTTC
CDR3 protein: CASSGREDRGEQYF

clone size: once
V gene: TRBV19
CDR3 length: 16
D gene: TRBD1
J gene: TRBJ1-6
CDR3 DNA: TGTGCCAGTAGTATGGGGACAGGGGGGACCAATTCACCCCTCCACTTT
CDR3 protein: CASSMGTGGTNSPLHF

clone size: few
V gene: TRBV11-2
CDR3 length: 15
D gene: TRBD1
J gene: TRBJ1-4
CDR3 DNA: TGTGCCAGCAGCTTCGGGACAGGGATCGGAGAAAAACTGTTTTTT
CDR3 protein: CASSFGTGIGEKLFF

clone size: .
V gene: TRBV4-1
CDR3 length: 14
D gene: .
J gene: TRBJ2-5
CDR3 DNA: TGCGCCAGCAGCCAAGGGACAGCAAAAGAGACCCAGTACTTC
CDR3 protein: CASSQGTAKETQYF

clone size: .
V gene: TRBV7-2
CDR3 length: 13
D gene: .
J gene: TRBJ2-1
CDR3 DNA: TGTGCCAGCACCCGGTATGTCGGCAATGAGCAGTTCTTC
CDR3 protein: CASTRYVGNEQFF

clone size: few
V gene: TRBV6-1
CDR3 length: 13
D gene: .
J gene: TRBJ1-1
CDR3 DNA: TGTGCCAGCAACCTGGAGGGACGGGGTGAAGCTTTCTTT
CDR3 protein: CASNLEGRGEAFF

clone size: .
V gene: TRBV5-1
CDR3 length: 12
D gene: .
J gene: TRBJ1-5
CDR3 DNA: TGCGCCAGCAGCTTCGACCAGGGGCCCCAGCATTTT
CDR3 protein: CASSFDQGPQHF

clone size: .
V gene: TRBV9
CDR3 length: 12
D gene: .
J gene: TRBJ2-1
CDR3 DNA: TGTGCCAGCAGCGTAGCTAGCAATGAGCAGTTCTTC
CDR3 protein: CASSVASNEQFF

clone size: .
V gene: TRBV13
CDR3 length: 14
D gene: .
J gene: TRBJ2-1
CDR3 DNA: TGTGCCAGCAGCTTATCCTCCGCGGAGGCTGAGCAGTTCTTC
CDR3 protein: CASSLSSAEAEQFF

clone size: once
V gene: TRBV10-3
CDR3 length: 13
D gene: .
J gene: TRBJ1-1
CDR3 DNA: TGTGCCATCAGTGAGACGTCCCGACTTGAAGCTTTCTTT
CDR3 protein: CAISETSRLEAFF

clone size: .
V gene: TRBV6-5
CDR3 length: 14
D gene: .
J gene: TRBJ1-4
CDR3 DNA: TGTGCCAGCAGTTCACAGGGAGTTTCGGAAAAACTGTTTTTT
CDR3 protein: CASSSQGVSEKLFF

clone size: .
V gene: TRBV7-9
CDR3 length: 15
D gene: .
J gene: TRBJ2-1
CDR3 DNA: TGTGCCAGCAGCCCTAAAAGGAGGGTGGGGAATGAGCAGTTCTTC
CDR3 protein: CASSPKRRVGNEQFF

clone size: few
V gene: TRBV5-1
CDR3 length: 12
D gene: .
J gene: TRBJ1-1
CDR3 DNA: TGCGCCAGCAGCTTTCAGAACACTGAAGCTTTCTTT
CDR3 protein: CASSFQNTEAFF

clone size: .
V gene: TRBV4-3
CDR3 length: 14
D gene: TRBD1
J gene: TRBJ1-2
CDR3 DNA: TGCGCCAGCAGCCAAGATACCTGGACAGGCGGATACACCTTC
CDR3 protein: CASSQDTWTGGYTF

clone size: .
V gene: TRBV11-3
CDR3 length: 15
D gene: TRBD2
J gene: TRBJ2-7
CDR3 DNA: TGTGCCAGCAGCATGAGACTAGCGGGGGGCTACGAGCAGTACTTC
CDR3 protein: CASSMRLAGGYEQYF

clone size: .
V gene: TRBV6-1
CDR3 length: 13
D gene: TRBD1
J gene: TRBJ1-6
CDR3 DNA: TGTGCCAGCAGTGGGACAGGTGATTCACCCCTCCACTTT
CDR3 protein: CASSGTGDSPLHF

clone size: few
V gene: TRBV30
CDR3 length: 16
D gene: TRBD1
J gene: TRBJ1-5
CDR3 DNA: TGTGCCTGGAGTCGTGAGGGGGCCTATAGCAATCAGCCCCAGCATTTT
CDR3 protein: CAWSREGAYSNQPQHF

clone size: .
V gene: TRBV19
CDR3 length: 15
D gene: TRBD2
J gene: TRBJ2-3
CDR3 DNA: TGTGCCAGTAGTCAACTAGCGGGGGGGCCAGATACGCAGTATTTT
CDR3 protein: CASSQLAGGPDTQYF

clone size: .
V gene: TRBV6-1
CDR3 length: 16
D gene: TRBD1
J gene: TRBJ1-3
CDR3 DNA: TGTGCCAGCAGTGACCAGGGGGGAAGCTCTGGAAACACCATATATTTT
CDR3 protein: CASSDQGGSSGNTIYF

clone size: .
V gene: TRBV30
CDR3 length: 13
D gene: TRBD1
J gene: TRBJ1-1
CDR3 DNA: TGTGCCTGGACGCAGGGGGCTACCACTGAAGCTTTCTTT
CDR3 protein: CAWTQGATTEAFF

clone size: .
V gene: TRBV2
CDR3 length: 14
D gene: TRBD2
J gene: TRBJ2-5
CDR3 DNA: TGTGCCAGCTACGGACTAAGCGGGGTGGGGACCCAGTACTTC
CDR3 protein: CASYGLSGVGTQYF

clone size: few
V gene: TRBV30
CDR3 length: 16
D gene: TRBD2
J gene: TRBJ2-7
CDR3 DNA: TGTGCCTGGAGTGGACGACTAGCGACCCGAGTCGACGAGCAGTACTTC
CDR3 protein: CAWSGRLATRVDEQYF

clone size: .
V gene: TRBV19
CDR3 length: 13
D gene: TRBD1
J gene: TRBJ2-1
CDR3 DNA: TGTGCCAGTAGTATAGGACAGGGCAATGAGCAGTTCTTC
CDR3 protein: CASSIGQGNEQFF

clone size: .
V gene: TRBV27
CDR3 length: 16
D gene: TRBD1
J gene: TRBJ1-6
CDR3 DNA: TGTGCCAGCAGTTTGGCGGCAGGGGGTTACTATTCACCCCTCCACTTT
CDR3 protein: CASSLAAGGYYSPLHF

clone size: .
V gene: TRBV7-9
CDR3 length: 13
D gene: TRBD1
J gene: TRBJ1-4
CDR3 DNA: TGTGCCAGCAGCTGGGACAGGGGTGAAAAACTGTTTTTT
CDR3 protein: CASSWDRGEKLFF

clone size: .
V gene: TRBV7-9
CDR3 length: 14
D gene: .
J gene: TRBJ1-4
CDR3 DNA: TGTGCCAGCAGCCCAGGCGGGTTTAATGAAAAACTGTTTTTT
CDR3 protein: CASSPGGFNEKLFF

clone size: .
V gene: TRBV4-1
CDR3 length: 17
D gene: .
J gene: TRBJ2-7
CDR3 DNA: TGCGCCAGCAGCCAAGATGGGGCCGTCCTCGGGTCCTACGAGCAGTACTTC
CDR3 protein: CASSQDGAVLGSYEQYF

clone size: .
V gene: TRBV9
CDR3 length: 14
D gene: TRBD1
J gene: TRBJ1-2
CDR3 DNA: TGTGCCAGCAGCGCTGGACAGGGGGCGCGTGGCTACACCTTC
CDR3 protein: CASSAGQGARGYTF

clone size: .
V gene: TRBV5-1
CDR3 length: 16
D gene: TRBD1
J gene: TRBJ1-3
CDR3 DNA: TGCGCCAGCAGCTTGGGACAGGGGGCGACTGGAAACACCATATATTTT
CDR3 protein: CASSLGQGATGNTIYF

clone size: .
V gene: TRBV18
CDR3 length: 16
D gene: TRBD1
J gene: TRBJ1-2
CDR3 DNA: TGTGCCAGCTCACCGAGGGGGGACAGTCGCACCTATGGCTACACCTTC
CDR3 protein: CASSPRGDSRTYGYTF

clone size: .
V gene: TRBV6-5
CDR3 length: 15
D gene: TRBD2
J gene: TRBJ2-1
CDR3 DNA: TGTGCCAGCAGAAAGAGCGGGGGGGTCTTGAATGAGCAGTTCTTC
CDR3 protein: CASRKSGGVLNEQFF

clone size: .
V gene: TRBV29-1
CDR3 length: 17
D gene: TRBD1
J gene: TRBJ2-6
CDR3 DNA: TGCAGCGTTCGGGACGGAACAGGGGGCGCTGGGGCCAACGTCCTGACTTTC
CDR3 protein: CSVRDGTGGAGANVLTF

clone size: .
V gene: TRBV6-6
CDR3 length: 11
D gene: .
J gene: TRBJ1-5
CDR3 DNA: TGTGCCAGCATGACTGACCAGCCCCAGCATTTT
CDR3 protein: CASMTDQPQHF

clone size: few
V gene: TRBV11-2
CDR3 length: 14
D gene: .
J gene: TRBJ2-5
CDR3 DNA: TGTGCCAGCAGCTTCAGTCAGGGGCAAGAGACCCAGTACTTC
CDR3 protein: CASSFSQGQETQYF

clone size: few
V gene: TRBV2
CDR3 length: 14
D gene: TRBD1
J gene: TRBJ1-2
CDR3 DNA: TGTGCCAGCAGTAACAACAGGGGGGACTATGGCTACACCTTC
CDR3 protein: CASSNNRGDYGYTF

clone size: .
V gene: TRBV19
CDR3 length: 14
D gene: .
J gene: TRBJ2-7
CDR3 DNA: TGTGCCAGTAGTATACATAGGGTCTCAGGGGAGCAGTACTTC
CDR3 protein: CASSIHRVSGEQYF

clone size: .
V gene: TRBV10-3
CDR3 length: 14
D gene: TRBD1
J gene: TRBJ1-1
CDR3 DNA: TGTGCCATCAGGTCGAACAGGGGGCGGACTGAAGCTTTCTTT
CDR3 protein: CAIRSNRGRTEAFF

clone size: few
V gene: TRBV6-5
CDR3 length: 13
D gene: .
J gene: TRBJ1-5
CDR3 DNA: TGTGCCAGCAGTTACACACCAAATCAGCCCCAGCATTTT
CDR3 protein: CASSYTPNQPQHF

clone size: few
V gene: TRBV6-6
CDR3 length: 13
D gene: TRBD2
J gene: TRBJ2-5
CDR3 DNA: TGTGCGGGAGGGCGGGCCAAAGGGGAGACCCAGTACTTC
CDR3 protein: CAGGRAKGETQYF

clone size: .
V gene: TRBV29-1
CDR3 length: 13
D gene: TRBD1
J gene: TRBJ1-1
CDR3 DNA: TGCAGCGCAGTCCGGACAGGGAACACTGAAGCTTTCTTT
CDR3 protein: CSAVRTGNTEAFF

clone size: .
V gene: TRBV5-1
CDR3 length: 14
D gene: .
J gene: TRBJ2-7
CDR3 DNA: TGCGCCAGCAGCTTGGTAGGCAGGGTATACGAGCAGTACTTC
CDR3 protein: CASSLVGRVYEQYF

clone size: .
V gene: TRBV2
CDR3 length: 14
D gene: TRBD2
J gene: TRBJ2-5
CDR3 DNA: TGTGCCAGCAGTGACCCGACTAGCTTGGAGACCCAGTACTTC
CDR3 protein: CASSDPTSLETQYF

clone size: .
V gene: TRBV2
CDR3 length: 14
D gene: TRBD1
J gene: TRBJ2-5
CDR3 DNA: TGTGCCAGCAGTGAGGGGACAGTCCAAGAGACCCAGTACTTC
CDR3 protein: CASSEGTVQETQYF

clone size: .
V gene: TRBV19
CDR3 length: 16
D gene: .
J gene: TRBJ2-5
CDR3 DNA: TGTGCCAGTAGTATCCGCCCGGGGGACCAGCTAGAGACCCAGTACTTC
CDR3 protein: CASSIRPGDQLETQYF

clone size: .
V gene: TRBV5-6
CDR3 length: 16
D gene: .
J gene: TRBJ2-7
CDR3 DNA: TGTGCCAGCAGCTTGGCTGGCAGGCCGGCACCCTACGAGCAGTACTTC
CDR3 protein: CASSLAGRPAPYEQYF

clone size: .
V gene: TRBV6-4
CDR3 length: 16
D gene: TRBD2
J gene: TRBJ2-3
CDR3 DNA: TGTGCCAGCAGCACATCTAGCGGGGGGCTGGAGGATACGCAGTATTTT
CDR3 protein: CASSTSSGGLEDTQYF

clone size: .
V gene: TRBV4-3
CDR3 length: 18
D gene: TRBD1
J gene: TRBJ2-6
CDR3 DNA: TGCGCCAGCGCGTCCGGGTCAGGGGGCGTCTCTGGGGCCAACGTCCTGACTTTC
CDR3 protein: CASASGSGGVSGANVLTF

clone size: .
V gene: TRBV6-4
CDR3 length: 16
D gene: .
J gene: TRBJ2-1
CDR3 DNA: TGTGCCAGCAGTGACTCTCCCCCGGGCTCCTACAATGAGCAGTTCTTC
CDR3 protein: CASSDSPPGSYNEQFF

clone size: .
V gene: TRBV4-1
CDR3 length: 18
D gene: TRBD2
J gene: TRBJ2-1
CDR3 DNA: TGCGCCAGCAGCCAGCTGCCGGGACTAGCGGGGGGGCCGCGGAAGCAGTTCTTC
CDR3 protein: CASSQLPGLAGGPRKQFF